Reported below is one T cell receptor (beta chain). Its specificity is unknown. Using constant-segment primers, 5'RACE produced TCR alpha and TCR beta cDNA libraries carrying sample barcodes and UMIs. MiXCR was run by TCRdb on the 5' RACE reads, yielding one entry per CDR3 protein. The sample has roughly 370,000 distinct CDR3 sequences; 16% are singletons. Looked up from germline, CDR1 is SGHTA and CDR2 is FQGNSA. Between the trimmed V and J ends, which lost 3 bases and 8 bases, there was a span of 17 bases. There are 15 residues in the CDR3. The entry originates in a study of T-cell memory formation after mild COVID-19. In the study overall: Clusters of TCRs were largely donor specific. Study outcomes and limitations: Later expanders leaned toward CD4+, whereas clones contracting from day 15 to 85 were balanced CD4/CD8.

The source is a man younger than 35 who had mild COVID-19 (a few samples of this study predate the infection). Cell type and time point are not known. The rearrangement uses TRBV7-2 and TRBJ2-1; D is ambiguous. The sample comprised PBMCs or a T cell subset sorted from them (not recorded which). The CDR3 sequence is CASSFSPGVSYEQFF. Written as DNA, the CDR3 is TGTGCCAGCAGCTTTTCCCCGGGTGTTTCGTATGAGCAGTTCTTC.